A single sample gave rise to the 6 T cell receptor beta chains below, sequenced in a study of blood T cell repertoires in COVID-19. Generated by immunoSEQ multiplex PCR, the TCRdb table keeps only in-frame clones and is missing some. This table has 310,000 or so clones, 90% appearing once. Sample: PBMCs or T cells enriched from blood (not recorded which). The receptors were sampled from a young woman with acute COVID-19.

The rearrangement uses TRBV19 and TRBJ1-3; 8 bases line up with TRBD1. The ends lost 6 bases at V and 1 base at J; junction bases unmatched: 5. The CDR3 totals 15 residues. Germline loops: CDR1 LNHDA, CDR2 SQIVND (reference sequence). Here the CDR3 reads CASSPRGLSGNTIYF. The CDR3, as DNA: TGTGCCAGTAGCCCCAGGGGGCTTTCTGGAAACACCATATATTTT.

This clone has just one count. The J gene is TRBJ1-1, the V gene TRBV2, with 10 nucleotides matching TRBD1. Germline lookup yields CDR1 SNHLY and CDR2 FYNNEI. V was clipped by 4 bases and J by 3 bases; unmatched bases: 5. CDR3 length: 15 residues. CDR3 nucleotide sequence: TGTGCCAGCAGTGGACAGGGGGCGGGGTACACTGAAGCTTTCTTT. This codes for CASSGQGAGYTEAFF.

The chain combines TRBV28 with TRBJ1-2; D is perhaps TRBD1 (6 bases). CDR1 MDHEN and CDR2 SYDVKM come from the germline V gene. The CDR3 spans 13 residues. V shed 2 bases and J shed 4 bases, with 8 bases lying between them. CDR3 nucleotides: TGTGCCAGCAGTTTAAGGGGGTCCTATGGCTACACCTTC. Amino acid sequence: CASSLRGSYGYTF.

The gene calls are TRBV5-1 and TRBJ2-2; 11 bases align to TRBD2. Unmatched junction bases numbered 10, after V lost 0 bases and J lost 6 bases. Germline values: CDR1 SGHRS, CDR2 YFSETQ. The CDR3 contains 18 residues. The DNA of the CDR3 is TGCGCCAGCAGCTTGGCAGGGTTAACTAGCGGGAGCGCCGGGGAGCTGTTTTTT. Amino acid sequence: CASSLAGLTSGSAGELFF.

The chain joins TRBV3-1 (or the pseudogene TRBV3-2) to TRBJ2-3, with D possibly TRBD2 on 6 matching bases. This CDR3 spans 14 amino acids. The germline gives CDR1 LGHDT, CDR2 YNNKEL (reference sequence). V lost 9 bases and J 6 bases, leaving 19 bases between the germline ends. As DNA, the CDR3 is TGTGCCAGGGCAGGAGGGAGTAACGTGGATACGCAGTATTTT. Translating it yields CARAGGSNVDTQYF.

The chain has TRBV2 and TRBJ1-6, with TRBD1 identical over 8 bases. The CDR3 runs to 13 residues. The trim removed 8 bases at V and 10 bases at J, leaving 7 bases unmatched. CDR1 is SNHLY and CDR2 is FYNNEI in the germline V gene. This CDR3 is CASRDRWNSPLHF. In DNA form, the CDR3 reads TGTGCCAGCCGGGACAGGTGGAACTCACCCCTCCACTTT. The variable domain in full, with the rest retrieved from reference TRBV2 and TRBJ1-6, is EPEVTQTPSHQVTQMGQEVILRCVPISNHLYFYWYRQILGQKVEFLVSFYNNEISEKSEIFDDQFSVERPDGSNFTLKIRSTKLEDSAMYFCASRDRWNSPLHFGNGTRLTVT.